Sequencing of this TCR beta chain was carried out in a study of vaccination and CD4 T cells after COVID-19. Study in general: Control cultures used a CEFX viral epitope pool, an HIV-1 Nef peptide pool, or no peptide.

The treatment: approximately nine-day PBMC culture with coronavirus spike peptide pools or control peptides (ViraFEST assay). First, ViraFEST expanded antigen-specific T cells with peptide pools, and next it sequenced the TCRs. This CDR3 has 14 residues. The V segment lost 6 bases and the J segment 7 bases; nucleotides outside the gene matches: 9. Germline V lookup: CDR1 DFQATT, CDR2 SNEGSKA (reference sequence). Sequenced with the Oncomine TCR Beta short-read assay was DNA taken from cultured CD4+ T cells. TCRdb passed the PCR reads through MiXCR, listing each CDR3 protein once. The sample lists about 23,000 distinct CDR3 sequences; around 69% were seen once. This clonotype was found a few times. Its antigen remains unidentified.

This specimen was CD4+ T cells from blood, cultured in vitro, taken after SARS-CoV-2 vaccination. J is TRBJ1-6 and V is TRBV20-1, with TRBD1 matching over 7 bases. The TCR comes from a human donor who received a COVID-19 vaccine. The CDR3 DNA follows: TGCAGTGCCCGGACGGGACAGTTGAATTCACCCCTCCACTTT. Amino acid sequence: CSARTGQLNSPLHF.